These 19 T cell receptor beta chains share one sample of origin, sequenced in a study of T-cell memory formation after mild COVID-19. TCRdb redid the calling of the 5' RACE reads with MiXCR, one entry per CDR3 protein. The sample contains about half a million distinct CDR3 sequences, roughly 18% of which appear only once. Sequencing was carried out using PBMCs or a T cell subset sorted from them (not recorded which). The receptors stem from an adult woman who had mild COVID-19 (a few samples of this study predate the infection). Cell type and time point are not known.

This chain uses TRBV12-3 or TRBV12-4 with TRBJ1-3; D remains ambiguous. The CDR3 loop spans 13 amino acids. The germline V and J ends were trimmed by 11 bases and 0 bases, with 11 bases remaining between them. The DNA of the CDR3 is TGTGCCTTCGGACGGAACTCTGGAAACACCATATATTTT. Residues: CAFGRNSGNTIYF.

J is TRBJ1-1 and V is TRBV10-2; the D is unclear. The germline CDR1 and CDR2 sequences are WSHSY and SAAADI. V lost 0 bases and J lost 1, with 9 bases in between. The CDR3 is made up of 15 amino acids. In DNA, the CDR3 is TGCGCCAGCAGTGAGTCGGGGAGAACGAACACTGAAGCTTTCTTT. It yields the protein CASSESGRTNTEAFF.

This clonotype was detected a few times. This chain connects TRBV5-1 to TRBJ2-7; D is uncertain. Germline CDR1 reads SGHRS; CDR2 reads YFSETQ. The ends were cut back, 5 bases at V and 0 bases at J, with 9 bases in the middle. The CDR3 consists of 13 residues. CDR3 bases: TGCGCCAGCAGACCCCCGAGCTCCTACGAGCAGTACTTC. Encoded protein: CASRPPSSYEQYF.

This clonotype was counted at least ten times. This sequence joins TRBV24-1 and TRBJ2-3, with D perhaps TRBD2 (5 bases). This CDR3 is 12 amino acids long. With 7 bases removed from V and 2 bases from J, the gap between germline ends came to 6 bases. Germline V gives CDR1 KGHDR, CDR2 SFDVKD. As DNA, the CDR3 is TGTGCCACCAGCGGGGACACAGATACGCAGTATTTT. This codes for CATSGDTDTQYF.

This chain connects TRBV7-6 to TRBJ1-2; D possibly corresponds to TRBD1 (6 bases). The CDR3 length is 13 residues. Deletions cut 5 bases from V and 3 bases from J, with 10 bases between. Germline V gives CDR1 SGHVS, CDR2 FNYEAQ. CDR3 in DNA: TGTGCCAGCAGCCCAGGGGTAGACTATGGCTACACCTTC. Its translation is CASSPGVDYGYTF.

The V and J genes are TRBV13 and TRBJ2-7; 11 bases fit TRBD1. Losses at the gene ends were 6 bases for V and 0 bases for J; bases not matched to a gene: 10. The CDR3 has 17 amino acids. Germline V gives CDR1 PRHDT, CDR2 FYEKMQ (reference sequence). The CDR3 sequence is CASSPRGDRGISYEQYF. The CDR3, as DNA: TGTGCCAGCAGTCCGAGGGGGGACAGGGGGATCTCCTACGAGCAGTACTTC.

This clonotype was seen a few times. This sequence joins TRBV20-1 and TRBJ1-6; D might be TRBD1 (5 bases). The V end was cut by 0 bases, the J end by 10 bases, with 16 bases between. The germline gives CDR1 DFQATT, CDR2 SNEGSKA (reference sequence). The CDR3 extends over 15 amino acids. CDR3 bases: TGCAGTGCTAGAGATAATCGGGGACTTGGATCACCCCTCCACTTT. It yields the protein CSARDNRGLGSPLHF.

This clonotype has a handful of counts. The chain couples TRBV30 to TRBJ2-1; 11 bases are a match to TRBD1. J lost 9 bases, V lost 4 bases, and 8 bases had no gene match. The germline CDR1 and CDR2 sequences are GTSNPN and SVGIG (reference sequence). This CDR3 comprises 14 residues. The CDR3, as DNA: TGTGCCTGGATGCGTGGACAGGGGGCTGGTGAGCAGTTCTTC. Protein: CAWMRGQGAGEQFF.

The chain has TRBV20-1 and TRBJ1-1; TRBD1 matches 8 bases. The trim removed 2 bases at V and 4 bases at J, leaving 6 bases unmatched. Germline V CDR1 and CDR2: DFQATT, SNEGSKA (reference sequence). The CDR3 consists of 14 residues. CDR3 residues: CSARPRGPVTEAFF. The CDR3 coding sequence is TGCAGTGCTAGACCCAGGGGGCCGGTCACTGAAGCTTTCTTT.

The chain is built from TRBV12-3 or TRBV12-4 and TRBJ2-3; possible D gene TRBD1, 5 bases. The CDR3 totals 15 residues. The germline V and J ends were trimmed by 10 bases and 2 bases, with 19 bases remaining between them. In nucleotides, the CDR3 is TGTGCCACCACGCCAAGGACAACAGACACAGATACGCAGTATTTT. Its translation: CATTPRTTDTDTQYF.

V and J are TRBV25-1 and TRBJ2-5, with D possibly being TRBD1 (6 bases). CDR1 and CDR2 (germline): MGHDK, SYGVNS. This CDR3 has 14 amino acids. Trimming took off 0 bases at V and 7 bases at J, with 12 bases between the two ends. In DNA, the CDR3 is TGTGCCAGCAGTGAATATCTCAGGGGTGGGACCCAGTACTTC. Protein product: CASSEYLRGGTQYF.

This clonotype showed up just a few times. The genes are TRBV15 and TRBJ2-6; D gene unclear. CDR1 is LNHNV and CDR2 is YYDKDF in the germline V gene (reference sequence). V shed 0 bases and J shed 1 base, with 4 bases lying between them. The CDR3 runs 15 residues. This chain's CDR3 is CATSREQSGANVLTF. DNA of the CDR3: TGTGCCACCAGCAGAGAACAGTCTGGGGCCAACGTCCTGACTTTC.

This clonotype came up a few times. The V call is TRBV30, the J call TRBJ2-5; D possibly matches TRBD1 or TRBD2 (6 bases each). Looked up from germline, CDR1 is GTSNPN and CDR2 is SVGIG (reference sequence). Trimming removed 4 bases from V and 5 bases from J, with 17 bases in between. The CDR3 runs 14 residues. CDR3 nucleotide sequence: TGTGCCTGGAATCTTGGGGGCGGAGGGGAGACCCAGTACTTC. It yields the protein CAWNLGGGGETQYF.

This clonotype was recorded a few times. V gene TRBV4-2 combines with J gene TRBJ2-1; TRBD2 agrees at 7 bases. The V segment lost 0 bases and the J segment 3 bases; nucleotides outside the gene matches: 5. CDR3 size: 16 residues. In germline, CDR1 is LGHNA, CDR2 YNFKEQ. The CDR3 nucleotides read TGTGCCAGCAGCCAAGATAGGCGCGGGAGCTACAATGAGCAGTTCTTC. This gives the protein CASSQDRRGSYNEQFF.

This clonotype was detected ten times or more. V is TRBV7-2 and J is TRBJ2-5, with TRBD2 matching over 8 bases. After removal of 1 base from V and 5 bases from J, the junction contained 6 bases not matched to a gene. CDR3 size: 15 residues. Germline V gene lookup returns CDR1 SGHTA and CDR2 FQGNSA. DNA of the CDR3: TGTGCCAGCAGCTTAGGGGCACTAGCGGCGGAGACCCAGTACTTC. Translation: CASSLGALAAETQYF.

The chain employs TRBV5-6 and TRBJ1-2; 8 bases are shared with TRBD1. Germline V gene lookup returns CDR1 SGHDT and CDR2 YYEEEE. This CDR3 is built from 13 residues. The V segment lost 4 bases and the J segment 2 bases; nucleotides outside the gene matches: 1. CDR3 coding DNA: TGTGCCAGCAGCCAGGGGGCCAACTATGGCTACACCTTC. This encodes CASSQGANYGYTF.

The J gene is TRBJ2-1, the V gene TRBV25-1; D might be TRBD2 (6 bases). CDR3 length equals 20 residues. Trimming pared 3 bases from V and 1 base from J, leaving 25 bases between. Looked up from germline, CDR1 is MGHDK and CDR2 is SYGVNS. CDR3 loop: CASSDTVSPSEKRSYNEQFF. Written as DNA, the CDR3 is TGTGCCAGCAGTGACACCGTCTCCCCTAGCGAAAAGAGGTCCTACAATGAGCAGTTCTTC.

On this clonotype itself: This CDR3 is missing its conserved last phenylalanine or tryptophan, likely due to a read error. No DNA is shown, since the ends of the CDR3 on it are uncertain; the CDR3 is the one TCRdb lists. The chain is built from TRBV29-1 and TRBJ2-1. Germline CDR1 is SQVTM and CDR2 is ANQGSEA. The CDR3 is 10 residues long, counting both termini. This chain's CDR3 is CSVGMEKTRY.

This clonotype turned up a few times. The chain has TRBV5-4 and TRBJ2-1, with D possibly called TRBD1 or TRBD2 (5 bases each). Germline CDR1 is SGHNT and CDR2 is YYREEE (reference sequence). Trimming removed 6 bases from V and 9 bases from J, with 10 bases in between. CDR3 length: 11 residues. CDR3 residues: CASTLGVEQFF. CDR3 bases: TGTGCCAGCACCCTGGGGGTTGAGCAGTTCTTC.